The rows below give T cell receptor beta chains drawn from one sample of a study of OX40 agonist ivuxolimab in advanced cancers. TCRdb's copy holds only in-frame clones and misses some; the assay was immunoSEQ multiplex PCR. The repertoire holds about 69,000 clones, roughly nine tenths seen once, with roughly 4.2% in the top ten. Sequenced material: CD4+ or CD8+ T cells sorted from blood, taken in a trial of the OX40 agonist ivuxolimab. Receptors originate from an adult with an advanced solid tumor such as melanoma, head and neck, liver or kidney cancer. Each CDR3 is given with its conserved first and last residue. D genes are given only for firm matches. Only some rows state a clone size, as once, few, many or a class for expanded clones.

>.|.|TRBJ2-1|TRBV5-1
CALWVHEEYNEQFF
TGCGCCCTCTGGGTTCACGAGGAGTACAATGAGCAGTTCTTC
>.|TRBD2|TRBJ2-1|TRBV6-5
CASRSGSRDEQFF
TGTGCCAGCAGAAGCGGGAGTAGGGATGAGCAGTTCTTC
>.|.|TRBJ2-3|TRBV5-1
CASSLGQGGTDTQYF
TGCGCCAGCAGCTTGGGCCAGGGCGGCACAGATACGCAGTATTTT
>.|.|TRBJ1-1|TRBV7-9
CASSPRGGSRLGTEAFF
TGTGCCAGCAGCCCTAGGGGCGGATCCAGGTTGGGGACTGAAGCTTTCTTT
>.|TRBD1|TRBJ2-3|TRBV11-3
CASSLGQGALDTQYF
TGTGCCAGCAGCTTAGGGCAGGGGGCGCTGGATACGCAGTATTTT
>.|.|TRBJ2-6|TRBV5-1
CASSFEGASGANVLTF
TGCGCCAGCAGCTTCGAAGGTGCCTCTGGGGCCAACGTCCTGACTTTC
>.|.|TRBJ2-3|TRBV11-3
CASSPLGGSSSTDTQYF
TGTGCCAGCAGTCCCCTCGGGGGCAGTTCATCCACAGATACGCAGTATTTT
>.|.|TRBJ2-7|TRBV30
CAWNPLGGGVDEQYF
TGTGCCTGGAACCCTCTCGGCGGAGGAGTCGACGAGCAGTACTTC
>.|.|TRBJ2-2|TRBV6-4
CASSDSVHRRDTGELFF
TGTGCCAGCAGTGACTCGGTCCATCGAAGGGACACCGGGGAGCTGTTTTTT
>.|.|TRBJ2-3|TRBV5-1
CASSFQGWGTDTQYF
TGCGCCAGCAGCTTTCAGGGTTGGGGAACAGATACGCAGTATTTT
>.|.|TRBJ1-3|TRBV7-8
CASSLVGSGMSGNTIYF
TGTGCCAGCAGCTTAGTAGGTTCGGGGATGTCTGGAAACACCATATATTTT
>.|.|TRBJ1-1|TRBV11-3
CASSPQGGTTEAFF
TGTGCCAGCAGCCCACAGGGCGGGACCACTGAAGCTTTCTTT
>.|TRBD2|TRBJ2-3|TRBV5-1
CASSLGLAGDSTDTQYF
TGCGCCAGCAGCTTGGGGCTAGCGGGAGATAGCACAGATACGCAGTATTTT
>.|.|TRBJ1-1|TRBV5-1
CASSLVGADTEAFF
TGCGCCAGCAGCTTGGTAGGGGCGGACACTGAAGCTTTCTTT
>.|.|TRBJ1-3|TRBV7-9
CASSLGANTIHF
TGTGCCAGCAGCTTAGGAGCAAACACCATACATTTT
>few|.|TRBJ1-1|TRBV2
CASRTRGWGGTEAFF
TGTGCCAGCAGAACTAGGGGTTGGGGTGGCACTGAAGCTTTCTTT
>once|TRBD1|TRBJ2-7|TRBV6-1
CASSEGQGWYEQYF
TGTGCCAGCAGTGAAGGACAGGGGTGGTACGAGCAGTACTTC
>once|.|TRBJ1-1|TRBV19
CASKKQGPPEAFF
TGTGCCAGTAAAAAACAGGGACCCCCTGAAGCTTTCTTT
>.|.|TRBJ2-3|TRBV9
CASSARGDRNTDTQYF
TGTGCCAGCAGCGCTAGAGGTGACAGAAACACAGATACGCAGTATTTT
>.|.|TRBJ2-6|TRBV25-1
CASSVRNGANVLTF
TGTGCCAGCAGTGTCCGGAATGGGGCCAACGTCCTGACTTTC
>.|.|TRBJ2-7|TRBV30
CAWSEGSEQYF
TGTGCCTGGAGCGAGGGCAGCGAGCAGTACTTC
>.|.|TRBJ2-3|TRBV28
CASSKGRTSTDTQYF
TGTGCCAGCAGTAAGGGACGGACTAGCACAGATACGCAGTATTTT
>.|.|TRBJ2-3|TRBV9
CASSLTSLDPPQYF
TGTGCCAGCAGCCTGACTAGTCTCGACCCGCCGCAGTATTTT
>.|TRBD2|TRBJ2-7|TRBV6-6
CASSSSGLVQNEQYF
TGTGCCAGCAGTTCGTCCGGACTAGTTCAGAACGAGCAGTACTTC
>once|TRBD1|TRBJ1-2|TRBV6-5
CASGRQGVVYGYTF
TGTGCCAGCGGAAGACAGGGGGTGGTCTATGGCTACACCTTC
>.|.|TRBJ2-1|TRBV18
CASSPPRRSSYNEQFF
TGTGCCAGCTCACCACCCCGGCGTAGCTCCTACAATGAGCAGTTCTTC
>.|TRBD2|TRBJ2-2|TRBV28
CASRLAGVIRELFF
TGTGCCAGCAGGCTAGCGGGAGTGATCCGGGAGCTGTTTTTT
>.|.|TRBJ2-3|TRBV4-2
CASSQEGPSTQYF
TGTGCCAGCAGCCAAGAGGGGCCGAGTACGCAGTATTTT
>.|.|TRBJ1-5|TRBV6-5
CASFLNQPQHF
TGTGCCAGCTTTTTAAATCAGCCCCAGCATTTT
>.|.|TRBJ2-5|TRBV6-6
CASSYPTAEETQYF
TGTGCCAGCAGTTACCCGACGGCGGAGGAGACCCAGTACTTC
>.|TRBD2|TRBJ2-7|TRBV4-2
CASSLTSGSGEQYF
TGTGCCAGCAGCTTAACTAGCGGGAGCGGCGAGCAGTACTTC
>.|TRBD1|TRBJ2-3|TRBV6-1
CASSQQGAATQYF
TGTGCCAGCAGCCAACAGGGGGCAGCTACGCAGTATTTT
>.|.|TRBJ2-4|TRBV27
CASSLSGDAMRAKNIQYF
TGTGCCAGCAGTTTATCCGGGGACGCAATGAGGGCCAAAAACATTCAGTACTTC
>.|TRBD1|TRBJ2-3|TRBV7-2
CASSPRGGKGTDTQYF
TGTGCCAGCAGCCCTCGAGGGGGCAAGGGCACAGATACGCAGTATTTT
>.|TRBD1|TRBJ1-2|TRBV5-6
CASSLVGQGGYTF
TGTGCCAGCAGCTTAGTTGGACAGGGGGGCTACACCTTC
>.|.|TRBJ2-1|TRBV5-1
CASSPGSVYNEQFF
TGCGCCAGCAGCCCAGGGAGCGTCTACAATGAGCAGTTCTTC
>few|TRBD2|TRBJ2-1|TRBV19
CASKKGGGTSDNNEQFF
TGTGCCAGTAAAAAGGGGGGAGGGACTAGCGACAACAATGAGCAGTTCTTC
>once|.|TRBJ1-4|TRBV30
CAWSPRGGRNEKLFF
TGTGCCTGGAGTCCTCGGGGAGGGAGGAATGAAAAACTGTTTTTT
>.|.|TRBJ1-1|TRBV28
CASSFITGKSTEAFF
TGTGCCAGCAGCTTCATCACAGGGAAGAGCACTGAAGCTTTCTTT